Listed here are 18 T cell receptor beta chains from one sample, sequenced in a study of T cell responses to AZD1222 COVID-19 vaccine (dated by TCRdb to about 2021). Receptor libraries were prepared by the immunoSEQ multiplex PCR assay. This immuneACCESS table, as held by TCRdb, lists in-frame sequences with V and J called but not all clones. Of the missing ones, under half trace to an unresolved V gene in checked studies; the others have no known cause. The sample table shows some 130,000 clones, and 70% to 90% are seen once. The top ten constitute over 3% of the sample. Taken with the paper, the label for time point translates to: baseline before first vaccination. The source was peripheral blood, collected on day 0 of AZD1222 vaccination. All receptors come from an adult in good health.

This clone turned up a few times. This chain links TRBV7-9 with TRBJ1-1, with D possibly matching TRBD1 (5 bases). V lost 1 base to trimming and J lost 6 bases, with 15 bases between them. This CDR3 comprises 15 residues. The germline gives CDR1 SEHNR, CDR2 FQNEAQ (reference sequence). The CDR3 DNA follows: TGTGCCAGCAGCTTAGTTCCGGCAGGGTTGGCTGAAGCTTTCTTT. Its translation is CASSLVPAGLAEAFF.

The rearrangement uses TRBV5-1 and TRBJ2-1; TRBD1 is a possible D gene (5 bases). Germline V CDR1 and CDR2: SGHRS, YFSETQ. The CDR3 consists of 17 residues. V lost 3 bases, J lost 1 base, and 17 bases lay in between. The CDR3 here is CASSSYARAPSYNEQFF. CDR3 nucleotide sequence: TGCGCCAGCAGCTCCTATGCCAGGGCCCCGTCCTACAATGAGCAGTTCTTC.

V and J are TRBV18 and TRBJ1-5; possibly TRBD1 for D (5 bases). V shed 3 bases and J shed 6 bases, with 9 bases lying between them. The CDR3 runs to 13 residues. The germline V gene has CDR1 KGHSH and CDR2 LQKENI. The CDR3 loop is CASSPPDSQPQHF. The CDR3 region has the DNA TGTGCCAGCTCACCTCCCGACAGTCAGCCCCAGCATTTT.

At least ten counts were recorded for this clone. This chain uses TRBV15 with TRBJ2-7; TRBD1 agrees at 9 bases. Trimming took 2 bases from V and 6 from J; bases not matched to a gene: 5. Per the germline V gene, CDR1 is LNHNV and CDR2 is YYDKDF (reference sequence). The CDR3 is 14 amino acids. The CDR3 region is CATSRYRTGAEQYF. CDR3 in DNA: TGTGCCACCAGCAGATATCGGACAGGGGCCGAGCAGTACTTC. Based on the CDR3 plus reference TRBV15 and TRBJ2-7, the full variable domain is DAMVIQNPRYQVTQFGKPVTLSCSQTLNHNVMYWYQQKSSQAPKLLFHYYDKDFNNEADTPDNFQSRRPNTSFCFLDIRSPGLGDTAMYLCATSRYRTGAEQYFGPGTRLTVT.

This chain links TRBV3-1 (or the pseudogene TRBV3-2) with TRBJ1-2; a possible D gene is TRBD1 (5 bases). The ends were cut back, 4 bases at V and 0 bases at J, with 18 bases in the middle. Germline V gene data show CDR1 as LGHDT and CDR2 as YNNKEL (reference sequence). This CDR3 comprises 17 residues. The CDR3 nucleotides read TGTGCCAGCAGCCTTATACTCGGGGAGGGGACTAACTATGGCTACACCTTC. Residues: CASSLILGEGTNYGYTF.

The chain is built from TRBV29-1 and TRBJ2-5; D perhaps matches TRBD1 (6 bases). Germline V gives CDR1 SQVTM, CDR2 ANQGSEA. V was shortened by 4 bases and J by 1 base, with 10 bases between the two germline ends. The CDR3 is made up of 13 amino acids. The chain's CDR3 is CSVARTVQETQYF. Written as DNA, the CDR3 is TGCAGCGTTGCACGGACAGTCCAAGAGACCCAGTACTTC.

V is TRBV6-6 and J is TRBJ1-3, with D tentatively TRBD1 (5 bases). CDR1 is MNHNY, CDR2 SVGAGI, per germline (reference sequence). The CDR3 contains 15 residues. Trimming removed 3 bases at V and 0 bases at J, with 9 bases between. CDR3 in DNA: TGTGCCAGCAGTTATCAGGGACCCTCTGGAAACACCATATATTTT. Residues: CASSYQGPSGNTIYF.

The chain links TRBV7-9 to TRBJ1-2; D remains unclear. The CDR3 length is 18 residues. V lost 2 bases, J lost 0 bases, and 19 bases lay in between. Per germline, CDR1 SEHNR and CDR2 FQNEAQ (reference sequence). CDR3 residues: CASSLPLLTVSSNYGYTF. CDR3 coding DNA: TGTGCCAGCAGCTTACCGCTTCTTACAGTTTCCTCTAACTATGGCTACACCTTC.

The V and J genes are TRBV6-5 and TRBJ1-3; D might be TRBD1 (6 bases). Trimming cost V 0 bases and J 4 bases, with 10 bases left between them. CDR3 length: 15 amino acids. CDR1 is MNHEY and CDR2 is SVGAGI in the germline V gene. The CDR3 DNA is TGTGCCAGCAGTTACTCCGCGGACAGAGGAAACACCATATATTTT. Residues: CASSYSADRGNTIYF.

The rearrangement links TRBV12-3 or TRBV12-4 to TRBJ2-5, with D perhaps being TRBD1 or TRBD2 (6 bases each). The CDR3 length is 12 residues. Trimming took off 5 bases at V and 5 bases at J, with 9 bases between the two ends. Written as DNA, the CDR3 is TGTGCCAGCAGTCAAGGGGGGGAGACCCAGTACTTC. Encoded protein: CASSQGGETQYF.

The chain recombines TRBV27 with TRBJ1-2; maybe TRBD1 (6 bases). CDR3 size: 14 residues. The germline V and J ends were trimmed by 4 bases and 5 bases, with 14 bases remaining between them. CDR1 and CDR2 (germline): MNHEY, SMNVEV (reference sequence). The CDR3 DNA sequence: TGTGCCAGCAGTTCCTACAGGGAGGGGTATGGCTACACCTTC. Its translation: CASSSYREGYGYTF.

This chain links TRBV5-6 with TRBJ2-7; D not certain. Germline CDR1 and CDR2: SGHDT and YYEEEE. Trimming removed 2 bases from V and 2 bases from J, with 14 bases in between. CDR3 length: 15 residues. The CDR3 is CASSLWVGLPYEQYF. In nucleotides, the CDR3 is TGTGCCAGCAGCTTATGGGTAGGTCTCCCCTACGAGCAGTACTTC.

The V gene is TRBV6-5, the J gene TRBJ1-2; tentatively, D is TRBD1 (5 bases). Trimming removed 0 bases from V and 7 bases from J, with 15 bases in between. The germline gives CDR1 MNHEY, CDR2 SVGAGI. CDR3 length: 15 amino acids. DNA of the CDR3: TGTGCCAGCAGTTACTCGGGCAGGGTTGGATTTGGCTACACCTTC. It translates to CASSYSGRVGFGYTF.

The chain is built from TRBV7-9 and TRBJ2-5; 7 bases map to TRBD1. The CDR3 consists of 15 residues. CDR1 SEHNR and CDR2 FQNEAQ come from the germline V gene (reference sequence). The trim removed 3 bases at V and 7 bases at J, leaving 11 bases unmatched. In nucleotides, the CDR3 is TGTGCCAGCAGCTTCCTGCCGGGACAGAAAGGGACCCAGTACTTC. Its protein product is CASSFLPGQKGTQYF.

The V and J genes are TRBV7-9 and TRBJ1-6, with TRBD1 matching 8 bases. The CDR3 is 13 amino acids. V gave up 10 bases and J gave up 7 bases; unmatched junction bases: 6. Germline assignment: CDR1 SEHNR and CDR2 FQNEAQ (reference sequence). CDR3 sequence (DNA): TGTGCCATTAGGACAGGGAGCAATTCACCCCTCCACTTT. Amino acids: CAIRTGSNSPLHF.

The rearrangement joins TRBV6-2 or TRBV6-3 to TRBJ1-2; D may be TRBD1 (5 bases). The CDR3 is made up of 13 amino acids. Trimming shortened V by 2 bases and J by 7 bases, and 11 bases separated the two germline ends. Germline CDR1 and CDR2: MNHEY and SVGEGT. DNA of the CDR3: TGTGCCAGCAGTTACCGCAGGGAGGGTGGCTACACCTTC. Residues: CASSYRREGGYTF.

This clone was recorded once. V and J are TRBV3-1 (or the pseudogene TRBV3-2) and TRBJ1-5; D perhaps matches TRBD1 (5 bases). The V end lost 1 base, the J end lost 7 bases, and 14 bases lay between the germline ends. The CDR3 runs to 15 residues. Germline CDR1 is LGHDT and CDR2 is YNNKEL (reference sequence). The CDR3 here is CASSQGSGGRQPQHF. The CDR3 bases are TGTGCCAGCAGCCAAGGAAGCGGGGGTCGGCAGCCCCAGCATTTT.

The V gene is TRBV7-8, the J gene TRBJ2-7; 8 positions match TRBD1. With V trimmed by 5 bases and J by 3 bases, 12 bases remained unmatched. Germline V lookup: CDR1 SGHVS, CDR2 FQNEAQ. The CDR3 is 16 residues long. The CDR3 nucleotides are TGTGCCAGCAGCCTAGGACAGGGCCAGGGGGGCTACGAGCAGTACTTC. Residues: CASSLGQGQGGYEQYF.